This T cell receptor beta chain was found in a study of blood T cell repertoires in COVID-19. Looking at the study overall: The origin of the acute and convalescent COVID-19 samples was the United States, Italy and Spain. PBMCs, B-cell-depleted T cells, or T cells were the source of the cDNA or gDNA that made up the material.

The repertoire was sequenced with immunoSEQ multiplex PCR; TCRdb's copy has only in-frame clones and lacks some. The repertoire holds around 69,000 clones, roughly 80% seen once, with roughly 22% in the top ten. The CDR3 extends over 15 amino acids. The V and J ends lost 1 base and 6 bases, in that order; junction bases with no gene match: 4. In germline, CDR1 is LGHNA, CDR2 YNFKEQ. The sequence was obtained from a woman in her 70s with acute or convalescent COVID-19. Sequenced input: peripheral blood. The chain carries TRBV4-2 and TRBJ1-3; TRBD1 matches 9 bases. CDR3 sequence: CASSQATGGANTIYF. Written as DNA, the CDR3 is TGTGCCAGCAGCCAAGCGACAGGGGGGGCAAACACCATATATTTT.